The 27 T cell receptor beta chains reported below all come from one sample, sequenced in a study of blood T cell repertoires in COVID-19 (dated by TCRdb to 2018 to 2020). Library prep was done by the immunoSEQ multiplex PCR assay. TCRdb obtained this table from immuneACCESS and retained in-frame rearrangements with V and J assigned. These tables miss some clones; where compared with another copy, unresolved V genes account for less than half of the shortfall, and the remainder is unexplained. The sample records approximately 220,000 clones, 83% of which are singletons. The ten largest clones represent about 3.6% of the sample. Sequencing was carried out using PBMCs or T cells enriched from blood (not recorded which). Source of these receptors: a woman aged 40 to 55 who had been exposed to COVID-19.

This clone was seen more than once but under ten times. The rearrangement uses TRBV10-3 and TRBJ2-7, with 9 positions matching TRBD1. After removal of 3 bases from V and 5 bases from J, the junction contained 8 bases not matched to a gene. CDR1 and CDR2 from the germline V gene are ENHRY and SYGVKD. CDR3 length: 15 amino acids. CDR3 loop: CAISERRDRDNEQYF. CDR3 DNA: TGTGCCATCAGTGAACGCCGGGACAGGGACAACGAGCAGTACTTC.

V is TRBV18 and J is TRBJ2-1; 7 bases fit TRBD2. V dropped 6 bases and J dropped 3; count of bases not matched to a gene: 5. The CDR3 is made up of 14 amino acids. Germline V lookup: CDR1 KGHSH, CDR2 LQKENI. CDR3 sequence: CASSRTGGYNEQFF. In nucleotides, the CDR3 is TGTGCCAGCTCTCGGACGGGAGGCTACAATGAGCAGTTCTTC.

The rearrangement joins TRBV10-3 to TRBJ1-6, with D hard to call. V gave up 3 bases and J gave up 0 bases, with 9 bases separating them. There are 16 residues in the CDR3. Germline CDR1 ENHRY, CDR2 SYGVKD. CDR3 sequence: CAISESQVSYNSPLHF. The CDR3 bases are TGTGCCATCAGTGAATCACAAGTCTCCTATAATTCACCCCTCCACTTT.

The gene calls are TRBV18 and TRBJ2-7; D gene ambiguous. CDR1 is KGHSH, CDR2 LQKENI, per germline. V gave up 6 bases and J gave up 2 bases, with 11 bases separating them. The CDR3 contains 13 residues. CDR3: CASSLAVAYEQYF. CDR3 nucleotide sequence: TGTGCCAGCTCTCTCGCGGTTGCCTACGAGCAGTACTTC.

The chain joins TRBV19 to TRBJ2-1, with D maybe TRBD2 (5 bases). The CDR3 is made up of 15 amino acids. V gave up 3 bases and J gave up 0 bases, with 9 bases separating them. CDR1 is LNHDA, CDR2 SQIVND, per germline (reference sequence). CDR3 DNA sequence: TGTGCCAGTAGTATGAGCGGTAGCTCCTACAATGAGCAGTTCTTC. Amino acid sequence: CASSMSGSSYNEQFF.

In its sample, this clone was seen a few times. This sequence joins TRBV30 and TRBJ1-2; perhaps TRBD1 as D (6 bases). Trimming left V 1 base short and J 3 bases short, with 15 bases between. The germline V gene encodes CDR1 GTSNPN and CDR2 SVGIG (reference sequence). CDR3 size: 15 residues. The CDR3 loop reads CAWSAKTGFDYGYTF. The CDR3 region has the DNA TGTGCCTGGAGTGCCAAAACAGGGTTCGACTATGGCTACACCTTC.

The chain joins TRBV28 to TRBJ2-5; the match to TRBD2 covers 8 bases. This CDR3 region has 16 residues. Trimming took 3 bases from V and 5 from J; bases not matched to a gene: 11. The germline V gene encodes CDR1 MDHEN and CDR2 SYDVKM. CDR3 in DNA: TGTGCCAGCAGTTTTAAAGGCGGGGGGCGCCGGGAGACCCAGTACTTC. Encoded protein: CASSFKGGGRRETQYF.

This clone occurred a few times. The genes are TRBV18 and TRBJ2-5; tentative D call: TRBD1 (6 bases). Looked up from germline, CDR1 is KGHSH and CDR2 is LQKENI. CDR3 length equals 13 residues. Trimming removed 3 bases at V and 2 bases at J, with 7 bases between. The CDR3 DNA follows: TGTGCCAGCTCACCGGACAGACAAGAGACCCAGTACTTC. Residues: CASSPDRQETQYF.

This rearrangement joins TRBV29-1 to TRBJ1-1; D is unresolved. The CDR3 totals 13 residues. Germline V gene data show CDR1 as SQVTM and CDR2 as ANQGSEA. The ends were cut back, 5 bases at V and 1 base at J, with 11 bases in the middle. The chain's CDR3 is CSVRVGKNTEAFF. CDR3 bases: TGCAGCGTTCGGGTAGGAAAGAACACTGAAGCTTTCTTT.

The chain recombines TRBV5-1 with TRBJ2-7; TRBD2 matches at 7 bases. The trim removed 6 bases at V and 1 base at J, leaving 10 bases unmatched. The germline gives CDR1 SGHRS, CDR2 YFSETQ. The CDR3 covers 15 residues. Here the CDR3 reads CASKGIAGPSYEQYF. The CDR3 DNA follows: TGCGCCAGCAAAGGCATAGCGGGTCCTTCCTACGAGCAGTACTTC.

The rearrangement links TRBV7-2 to TRBJ1-6; 8 bases are a match to TRBD1. V lost 6 bases and J lost 9; bases outside the gene matches: 4. This CDR3 is 13 amino acids long. CDR1 and CDR2 from the germline V gene are SGHTA and FQGNSA. The CDR3 coding sequence is TGTGCCAGCAGGGAACAGGGGGGTTCACCCCTCCACTTT. It is translated as CASREQGGSPLHF.

V is TRBV4-1 and J is TRBJ2-5, with TRBD1 matching 7 bases. The CDR3 is 14 residues long. V trimming: 5 bases; J trimming: 4 bases; junction bases outside the gene matches: 7. CDR1 is MGHRA, CDR2 YSYEKL, per germline. Here the CDR3 DNA reads TGCGCCAGCAGCAAGGGACAGAGGACAGAGACCCAGTACTTC. Amino acid sequence: CASSKGQRTETQYF.

In this sample, this clone turned up once. J is TRBJ1-4 and V is TRBV24-1; 7 bases are a match to TRBD1. CDR3 length equals 18 residues. Trimming at V came to 3 bases and at J to 6 bases, leaving 15 bases not matched to a gene. CDR1 KGHDR and CDR2 SFDVKD come from the germline V gene. The CDR3 DNA is TGTGCCACCAGTGATGCCCCCTCGACAGGGCCCCGGGATGAAAAACTGTTTTTT. This translates into CATSDAPSTGPRDEKLFF.

This clone was counted a few times. The chain links TRBV3-1 (or the pseudogene TRBV3-2) to TRBJ2-2, with D maybe TRBD2 (5 bases). Germline values: CDR1 LGHDT, CDR2 YNNKEL (reference sequence). The CDR3 consists of 14 residues. Trimming cost V 4 bases and J 2 bases, with 8 bases left between them. Here the CDR3 DNA reads TGTGCCAGCAGCCTGACTATCAACACCGGGGAGCTGTTTTTT. It translates to CASSLTINTGELFF.

The chain employs TRBV3-1 (or the pseudogene TRBV3-2) and TRBJ2-1, with a weak D call TRBD2 (7 bases). The CDR3 totals 15 residues. Trimming removed 3 bases from V and 1 base from J, with 10 bases in between. CDR1 is LGHDT, CDR2 YNNKEL, per germline (reference sequence). CDR3 in amino acids: CASSQGGLSYNEQFF. The CDR3 nucleotides read TGTGCCAGCAGCCAGGGGGGGCTTTCCTACAATGAGCAGTTCTTC.

Worth noting for this clone: This same CDR3 is encoded by further DNA sequences in the sample. The chain is built from TRBV7-3 and TRBJ1-5; D might be TRBD1 (5 bases). CDR1 and CDR2 (germline): SGHTA, FQGTGA. The CDR3 has 14 residues. Trimming stripped 2 bases from V and 6 bases from J, with 11 bases between. This CDR3 is CASSLGAGGQPQHF. CDR3 nucleotides: TGTGCCAGCAGCTTAGGGGCGGGGGGTCAGCCCCAGCATTTT.

The J gene is TRBJ1-5, the V gene TRBV19, with D possibly TRBD1 on 5 matching bases. The V end was cut by 6 bases, the J end by 4 bases, with 10 bases between. CDR1 and CDR2 from the germline V gene are LNHDA and SQIVND (reference sequence). CDR3 length: 13 amino acids. The CDR3 reads CASSQGRNQPQHF. The CDR3 coding sequence is TGTGCCAGTAGCCAGGGAAGGAATCAGCCCCAGCATTTT.

The rearrangement links TRBV4-2 to TRBJ2-7, with 13 bases aligning to TRBD2. The germline V gene encodes CDR1 LGHNA and CDR2 YNFKEQ. The V and J ends lost 2 bases and 4 bases, in that order; junction bases with no gene match: 5. The CDR3 sequence is 16 residues long. CDR3 in amino acids: CASSQTSGGADYEQYF. The CDR3 coding sequence is TGTGCCAGCAGCCAAACTAGCGGGGGGGCTGATTACGAGCAGTACTTC.

The chain employs TRBV9 and TRBJ2-2; D gene unclear. The length of the CDR3 is 12 residues. Deletions cut 4 bases from V and 7 bases from J, with 8 bases between. Per germline, CDR1 SGDLS and CDR2 YYNGEE. The CDR3 is CASSLGLGELFF. CDR3 in DNA: TGTGCCAGCAGCCTGGGCCTCGGGGAGCTGTTTTTT.

This clone has a single count. This sequence joins TRBV28 and TRBJ1-5, with a possible D match to TRBD1 (6 bases). Deletions cut 8 bases from V and 6 bases from J, with 14 bases between. The germline gives CDR1 MDHEN, CDR2 SYDVKM. There are 13 residues in the CDR3. CDR3 protein: CASGGGAGQPQHF. In nucleotides, the CDR3 is TGTGCCAGCGGAGGGGGGGCCGGTCAGCCCCAGCATTTT.

With regard to this clone: Other DNA sequences from this sample encode an identical CDR3 as well. The rearrangement uses TRBV24-1 and TRBJ2-1; TRBD1 might be the D (6 bases). In germline, CDR1 is KGHDR, CDR2 SFDVKD. CDR3 length: 15 amino acids. V lost 3 bases and J 0 bases, leaving 8 bases between the germline ends. Written as DNA, the CDR3 is TGTGCCACCAGTGATGGACAGAGCTCCTACAATGAGCAGTTCTTC. It is translated as CATSDGQSSYNEQFF.

The chain joins TRBV28 to TRBJ1-2; D remains unclear. Trimming shortened V by 2 bases and J by 8 bases, and 9 bases separated the two germline ends. The V gene's germline CDR1 is MDHEN and CDR2 SYDVKM. The CDR3 extends over 12 amino acids. CDR3 region: CASSLLGRGYTF. The CDR3 DNA is TGTGCCAGCAGTTTACTTGGGAGAGGCTACACCTTC.

The rearrangement uses TRBV2 and TRBJ1-1; tentative D call: TRBD1 (6 bases). The CDR3 runs to 14 residues. V was shortened by 8 bases and J by 1 base, with 14 bases between the two germline ends. Per germline, CDR1 SNHLY and CDR2 FYNNEI. As DNA, the CDR3 is TGTGCCAGCCAAGAGGACAGACCGAACACTGAAGCTTTCTTT. Translating gives CASQEDRPNTEAFF.

V and J are TRBV5-1 and TRBJ2-1; TRBD2 agrees at 8 bases. The CDR3 runs to 15 residues. The J segment lost 3 bases and the V segment lost 4 bases, leaving 6 bases of the junction unmatched. In germline, CDR1 is SGHRS, CDR2 YFSETQ. Written as DNA, the CDR3 is TGCGCCAGCAGCACTGGACTAGCATTCTACAATGAGCAGTTCTTC. This encodes CASSTGLAFYNEQFF. Full variable domain (missing parts from reference TRBV5-1 and TRBJ2-1): KAGVTQTPRYLIKTRGQQVTLSCSPISGHRSVSWYQQTPGQGLQFLFEYFSETQRNKGNFPGRFSGRQFSNSRSEMNVSTLELGDSALYLCASSTGLAFYNEQFFGPGTRLTVL.

The chain is built from TRBV6-9 and TRBJ1-5; a possible D gene is TRBD1 (5 bases). There are 16 residues in the CDR3. V lost 0 bases and J lost 6, with 15 bases in between. Germline assignment: CDR1 MNHGY and CDR2 SVAAGI. The CDR3 DNA reads TGTGCCAGCAGTTATTCGGCCGGGGCCGGGAGTCAGCCCCAGCATTTT. The encoded protein is CASSYSAGAGSQPQHF.

V usage is TRBV7-3 and J usage is TRBJ1-1; a possible D gene is TRBD1 (6 bases). Germline CDR1 is SGHTA and CDR2 is FQGTGA. The CDR3 runs 14 residues. V was trimmed by 0 bases and J by 5 bases, leaving 10 bases between them. The CDR3 is CASSLTGAGTEAFF. CDR3 DNA: TGTGCCAGCAGCTTAACGGGGGCTGGAACTGAAGCTTTCTTT.

As DNA, the CDR3 is TGTGCCTGGAGTGTCCAGGGATACGAAAAACTGTTTTTT. As protein: CAWSVQGYEKLFF. The chain carries TRBV30 and TRBJ1-4, with D perhaps TRBD1 (5 bases). The CDR3 has 13 amino acids. V lost 0 bases and J lost 8, with 10 bases in between. Germline CDR1 GTSNPN, CDR2 SVGIG (reference sequence).